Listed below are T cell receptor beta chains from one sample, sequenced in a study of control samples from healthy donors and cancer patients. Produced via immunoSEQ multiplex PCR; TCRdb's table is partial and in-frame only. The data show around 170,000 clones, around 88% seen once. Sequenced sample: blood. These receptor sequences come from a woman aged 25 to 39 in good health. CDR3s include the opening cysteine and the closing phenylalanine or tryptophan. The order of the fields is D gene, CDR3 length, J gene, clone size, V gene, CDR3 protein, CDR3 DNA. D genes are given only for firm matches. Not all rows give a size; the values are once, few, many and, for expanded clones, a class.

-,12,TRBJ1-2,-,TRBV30,CAWSVGSRHYTF,TGTGCCTGGAGTGTGGGCTCCCGCCACTACACCTTC
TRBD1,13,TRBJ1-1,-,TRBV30,CALHRGSNTEAFF,TGTGCCTTACACAGGGGTTCGAACACTGAAGCTTTCTTT
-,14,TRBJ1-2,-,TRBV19,CASKNHQANYGYTF,TGTGCCAGTAAAAATCACCAAGCTAACTATGGCTACACCTTC
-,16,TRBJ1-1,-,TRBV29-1,CSVEGGGGRLNTEAFF,TGCAGCGTTGAAGGTGGGGGGGGCAGGTTGAACACTGAAGCTTTCTTT
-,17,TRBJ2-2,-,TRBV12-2,CASRPGGGRANTGELFF,TGTGCAAGTCGCCCCGGGGGGGGGCGCGCGAACACCGGGGAGCTGTTTTTT
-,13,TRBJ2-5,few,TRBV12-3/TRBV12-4,CASSYEAPVTQYF,TGTGCCAGCAGTTATGAGGCGCCTGTGACCCAGTACTTC
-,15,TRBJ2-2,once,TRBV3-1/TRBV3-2,CASSQGAIGTGELFF,TGTGCCAGCAGCCAGGGAGCGATTGGGACCGGGGAGCTGTTTTTT
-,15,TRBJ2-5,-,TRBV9,CASSLEVGVSKTQYF,TGTGCCAGCAGCCTGGAAGTTGGGGTTTCAAAGACCCAGTACTTC
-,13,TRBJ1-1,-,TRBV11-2,CASSLGPQDQAFF,TGTGCCAGCAGCTTAGGCCCCCAGGACCAAGCTTTCTTT
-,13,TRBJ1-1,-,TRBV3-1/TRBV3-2,CASSQQGSTEAFF,TGTGCCAGCAGCCAACAGGGAAGCACTGAAGCTTTCTTT
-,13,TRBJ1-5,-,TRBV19,CASSMEGGKSQHF,TGTGCCAGTAGTATGGAGGGAGGTAAGTCCCAGCATTTT
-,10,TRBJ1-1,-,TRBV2,CASRDSEAFF,TGTGCCAGCAGGGACAGTGAAGCTTTCTTT
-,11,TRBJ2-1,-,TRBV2,CASSVYNEQFF,TGTGCCAGCAGTGTTTACAATGAGCAGTTCTTC
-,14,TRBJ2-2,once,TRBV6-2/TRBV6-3,CASSYRGGTGELFF,TGTGCCAGCAGTTATCGAGGGGGAACCGGGGAGCTGTTTTTT
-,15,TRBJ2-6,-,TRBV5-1,CASRDSSSGANVLTF,TGCGCCAGCAGGGACAGCAGCTCTGGGGCCAACGTCCTGACTTTC
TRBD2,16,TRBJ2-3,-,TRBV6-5,CASSYSASGSTDTQYF,TGTGCCAGCAGTTACTCGGCTAGCGGCAGCACAGATACGCAGTATTTT
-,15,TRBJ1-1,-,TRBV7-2,CASSFKVGSNTEAFF,TGTGCCAGCAGCTTTAAAGTCGGATCGAACACTGAAGCTTTCTTT
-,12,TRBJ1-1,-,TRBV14,CASSRGHFEAFF,TGTGCCAGCAGCCGTGGACACTTTGAAGCTTTCTTT
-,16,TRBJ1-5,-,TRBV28,CASSFRTANSNQPQHF,TGTGCCAGCAGTTTTAGGACGGCTAATAGCAATCAGCCCCAGCATTTT
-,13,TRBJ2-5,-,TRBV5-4,CASSLGGRETQYF,TGTGCCAGCAGCTTGGGGGGGCGGGAGACCCAGTACTTC